The present T cell receptor beta chain was sequenced within a study of blood T cell repertoires in COVID-19. The overall study: Acute-phase and convalescent COVID-19 samples originated in the United States, Italy and Spain. Sample material is recorded as cDNA or gDNA derived from T cells, B-cell-depleted T cells, or PBMCs.

Germline values: CDR1 LGHDT, CDR2 YNNKEL (reference sequence). The length of the CDR3 is 14 residues. V shed 8 bases and J shed 6 bases, with 17 bases lying between them. Under the authors' procedure: How many nucleated cells were present was estimated from reference gene primer amplification. The table came from immunoSEQ multiplex PCR; TCRdb's copy has only in-frame clones and leaves some out. Clone size and V and J calls were adopted from that table, with D and trimming inferred from the DNA. The sample has just over 90,000 clones, roughly 80% seen once. The clonotype originates from a human donor in a cohort sampled during active COVID-19. What was sequenced was peripheral blood. The V and J genes are TRBV3-1 (or the pseudogene TRBV3-2) and TRBJ2-1, with D maybe TRBD2 (5 bases). CDR3 protein: CASAKRVSGNEQFF. CDR3 DNA sequence: TGTGCCAGCGCCAAGAGGGTTTCAGGCAATGAGCAGTTCTTC.